Below, one TCR beta chain is given with its context. This entry comes from a study of Graves' ophthalmopathy and Graves' hyperthyroidism. Moderately to severely active ophthalmopathy under 3 months, CAS at least 3, NOSPECS at least 4. The TCR beta CDR3 regions underwent amplification from RNA transcripts. An opening RT-PCR round employed HTBI primers and preceded a second-round multiplex PCR. TCRdb re-called the multiplex PCR reads through MiXCR, storing one row per CDR3 protein. The data contain some 240,000 distinct CDR3 sequences, around 42% of them singletons. Germline V lookup: CDR1 SGHDT, CDR2 YYEEEE. The CDR3 has 15 residues. V lost 4 bases to trimming and J lost 2 bases, with 16 bases between them.

The sequenced sample was peripheral blood. The sequence was collected from an adult man with Graves' ophthalmopathy. The chain links TRBV5-6 to TRBJ2-7, with D perhaps matching TRBD1 (5 bases). The CDR3 region is CASSNLGAGPYEQYF. The DNA for the CDR3 is TGTGCCAGCAGCAACCTAGGGGCAGGGCCCTACGAGCAGTACTTC.